The 2 T cell receptor beta chains presented below share a single source sample, sequenced in a study of Graves' ophthalmopathy and Graves' hyperthyroidism. For repertoire sequencing, the TCR beta CDR3 regions were amplified from RNA transcripts. Scientists carried out first-round RT-PCR using HTBI primers and then a second-round multiplex PCR. TCRdb independently ran MiXCR on the multiplex PCR reads; one entry per CDR3 protein. The sample lists roughly 230,000 distinct CDR3 sequences, roughly 21% occurring once. The sample taken for sequencing was peripheral blood. The receptors here all came from a woman between 50 and 59 years old with Graves' ophthalmopathy.

In its sample, this clonotype was seen many times. The chain couples TRBV20-1 to TRBJ2-5, with no clear D. There are 14 residues in the CDR3. V lost 3 bases to trimming and J lost 0 bases, with 11 bases between them. From germline, CDR1 is DFQATT and CDR2 SNEGSKA (reference sequence). CDR3 bases: TGCAGTGCTAGTGGGGAAATGCACCAAGAGACCCAGTACTTC. This sequence encodes CSASGEMHQETQYF.

The chain is built from TRBV5-4 and TRBJ2-5, with 8 bases fitting TRBD2. With V trimmed by 1 base and J by 5 bases, 10 bases remained unmatched. The CDR3 spans 16 residues. Germline V gives CDR1 SGHNT, CDR2 YYREEE (reference sequence). CDR3 amino acids: CASSLFGVAGRETQYF. The CDR3 DNA reads TGTGCCAGCAGCTTGTTTGGTGTAGCGGGAAGGGAGACCCAGTACTTC.